The T cell receptor (beta chain) under discussion was sequenced for a study of blood T cell repertoires in COVID-19. Study-level background: Sites across the United States, Italy and Spain contributed samples from acute and convalescent COVID-19. Nucleic acid was either cDNA or gDNA, and it came from T cells, B-cell-depleted T cells, or PBMCs.

The authors' processing: Amplified reference gene primers provided the basis for estimating nucleated cell counts. Profiling relied on immunoSEQ multiplex PCR, and the TCRdb table lists in-frame clones only, not all of them. D and trimming come from the DNA, and the V and J calls and clone size come from that table. The table has tens of thousands of clones, 70% to 90% seen once. Trimming removed 3 bases from V and 0 bases from J, with 12 bases in between. The CDR3 covers 15 residues. The germline V gene encodes CDR1 LGHNA and CDR2 YNFKEQ. Sequenced sample: peripheral blood. This clonotype was obtained from a woman aged 70-85 years in a cohort sampled during active COVID-19. The chain joins TRBV4-2 to TRBJ2-7, with D perhaps TRBD1 (5 bases). The CDR3 DNA is TGTGCCAGCAGCCAGAGAGACAGTAGCTCCTACGAGCAGTACTTC. It translates to CASSQRDSSSYEQYF.